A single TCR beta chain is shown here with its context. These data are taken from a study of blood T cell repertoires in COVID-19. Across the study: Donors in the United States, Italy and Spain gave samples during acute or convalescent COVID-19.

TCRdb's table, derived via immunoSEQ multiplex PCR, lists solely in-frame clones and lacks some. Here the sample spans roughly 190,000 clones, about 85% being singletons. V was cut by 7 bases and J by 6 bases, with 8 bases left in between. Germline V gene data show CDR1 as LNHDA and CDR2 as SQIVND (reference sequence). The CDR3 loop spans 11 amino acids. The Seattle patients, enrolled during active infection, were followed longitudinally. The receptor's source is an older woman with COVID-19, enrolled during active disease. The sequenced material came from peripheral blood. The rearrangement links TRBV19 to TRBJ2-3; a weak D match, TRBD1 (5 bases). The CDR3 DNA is TGTGCCAGTAACAAGGGGGATACGCAGTATTTT. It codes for CASNKGDTQYF.